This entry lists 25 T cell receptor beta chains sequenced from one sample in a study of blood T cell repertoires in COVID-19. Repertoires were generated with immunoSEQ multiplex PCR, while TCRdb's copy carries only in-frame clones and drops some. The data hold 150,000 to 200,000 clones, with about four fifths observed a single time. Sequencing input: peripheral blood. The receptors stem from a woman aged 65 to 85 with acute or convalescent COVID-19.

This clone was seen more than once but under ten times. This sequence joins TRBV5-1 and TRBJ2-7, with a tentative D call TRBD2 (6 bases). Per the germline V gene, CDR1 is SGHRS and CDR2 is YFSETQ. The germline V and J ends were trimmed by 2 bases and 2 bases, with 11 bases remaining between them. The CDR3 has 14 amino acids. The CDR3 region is CASSLGDLAYEQYF. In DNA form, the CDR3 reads TGCGCCAGCAGCTTAGGGGACTTGGCCTACGAGCAGTACTTC.

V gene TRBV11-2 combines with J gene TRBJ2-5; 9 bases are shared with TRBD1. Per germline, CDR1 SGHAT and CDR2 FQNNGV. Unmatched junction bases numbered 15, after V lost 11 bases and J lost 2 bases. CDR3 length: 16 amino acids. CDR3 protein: CASRRTGADPQETQYF. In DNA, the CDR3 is TGTGCCTCTCGTAGGACAGGGGCTGACCCACAAGAGACCCAGTACTTC.

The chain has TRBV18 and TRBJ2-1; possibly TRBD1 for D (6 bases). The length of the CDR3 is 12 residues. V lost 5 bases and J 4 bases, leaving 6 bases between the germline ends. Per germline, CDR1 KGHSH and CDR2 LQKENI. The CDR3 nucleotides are TGTGCCAGCTCAAGGGGGTACAATGAGCAGTTCTTC. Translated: CASSRGYNEQFF.

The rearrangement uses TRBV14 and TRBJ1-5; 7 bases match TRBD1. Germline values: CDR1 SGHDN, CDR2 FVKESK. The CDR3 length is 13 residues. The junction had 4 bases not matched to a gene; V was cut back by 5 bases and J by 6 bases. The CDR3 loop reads CASSWQGGQPQHF. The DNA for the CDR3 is TGTGCCAGCAGCTGGCAGGGGGGTCAGCCCCAGCATTTT.

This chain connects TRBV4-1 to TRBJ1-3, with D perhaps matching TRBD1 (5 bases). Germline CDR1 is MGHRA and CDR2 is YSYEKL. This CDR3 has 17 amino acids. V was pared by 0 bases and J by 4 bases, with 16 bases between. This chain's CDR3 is CASSQEKGRGSGNTIYF. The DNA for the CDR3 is TGCGCCAGCAGCCAAGAAAAGGGGCGGGGATCCGGAAACACCATATATTTT.

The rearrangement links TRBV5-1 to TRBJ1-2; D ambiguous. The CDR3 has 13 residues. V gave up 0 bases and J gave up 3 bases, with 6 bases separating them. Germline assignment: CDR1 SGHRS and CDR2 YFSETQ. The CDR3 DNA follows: TGCGCCAGCAGCTTGGTAGGAGACTATGGCTACACCTTC. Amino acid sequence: CASSLVGDYGYTF.

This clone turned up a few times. The CDR3 sequence is CASSRLAGPNTGELFF. The CDR3 bases are TGTGCCAGTAGTCGACTAGCGGGCCCGAACACCGGGGAGCTGTTTTTT. The genes are TRBV19 and TRBJ2-2, with 10 bases identical to TRBD2. The CDR3 spans 16 residues. J was trimmed by 0 bases and V by 5 bases; bases with no gene match: 3. CDR1 is LNHDA, CDR2 SQIVND, per germline (reference sequence).

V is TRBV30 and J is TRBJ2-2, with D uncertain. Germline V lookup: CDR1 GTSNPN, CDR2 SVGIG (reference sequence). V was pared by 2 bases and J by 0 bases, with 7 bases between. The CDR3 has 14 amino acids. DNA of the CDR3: TGTGCCTGGAGTAGAGATTCGAACACCGGGGAGCTGTTTTTT. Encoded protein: CAWSRDSNTGELFF. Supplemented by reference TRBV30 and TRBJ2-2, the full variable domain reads SQTIHQWPATLVQPVGSPLSLECTVEGTSNPNLYWYRQAAGRGLQLLFYSVGIGQISSEVPQNLSASRPQDRQFILSSKKLLLSDSGFYLCAWSRDSNTGELFFGEGSRLTVL.

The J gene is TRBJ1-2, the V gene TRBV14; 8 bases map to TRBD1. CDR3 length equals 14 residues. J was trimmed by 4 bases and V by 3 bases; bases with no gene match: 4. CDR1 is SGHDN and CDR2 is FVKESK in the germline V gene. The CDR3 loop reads CASSHGQGPYGYTF. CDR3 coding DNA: TGTGCCAGCAGCCATGGACAGGGACCCTATGGCTACACCTTC.

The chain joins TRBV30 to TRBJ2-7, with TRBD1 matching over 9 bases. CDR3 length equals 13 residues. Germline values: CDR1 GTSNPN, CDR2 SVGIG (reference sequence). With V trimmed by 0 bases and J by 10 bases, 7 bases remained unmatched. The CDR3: CAWSVGTGIHQYF. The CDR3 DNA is TGTGCCTGGAGTGTAGGGACAGGGATCCATCAGTACTTC.

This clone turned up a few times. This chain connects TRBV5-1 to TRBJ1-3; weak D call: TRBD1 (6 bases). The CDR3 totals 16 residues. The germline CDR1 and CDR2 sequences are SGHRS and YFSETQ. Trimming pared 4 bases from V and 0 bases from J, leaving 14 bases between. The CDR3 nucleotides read TGCGCCAGCAGCCCATCCCAGGGGAGCTCTGGAAACACCATATATTTT. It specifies CASSPSQGSSGNTIYF.

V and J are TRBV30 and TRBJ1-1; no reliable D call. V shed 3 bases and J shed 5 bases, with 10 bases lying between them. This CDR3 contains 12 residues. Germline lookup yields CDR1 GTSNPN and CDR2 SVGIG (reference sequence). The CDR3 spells CAWRAGRTEAFF. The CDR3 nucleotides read TGTGCCTGGAGGGCGGGGAGGACTGAAGCTTTCTTT. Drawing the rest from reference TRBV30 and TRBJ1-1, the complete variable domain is SQTIHQWPATLVQPVGSPLSLECTVEGTSNPNLYWYRQAAGRGLQLLFYSVGIGQISSEVPQNLSASRPQDRQFILSSKKLLLSDSGFYLCAWRAGRTEAFFGQGTRLTVV.

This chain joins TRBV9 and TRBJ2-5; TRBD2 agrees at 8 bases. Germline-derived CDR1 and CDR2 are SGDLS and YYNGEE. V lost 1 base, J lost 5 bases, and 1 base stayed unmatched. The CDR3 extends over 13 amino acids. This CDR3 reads CASSVTGGETQYF. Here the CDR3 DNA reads TGTGCCAGCAGCGTAACGGGGGGGGAGACCCAGTACTTC.

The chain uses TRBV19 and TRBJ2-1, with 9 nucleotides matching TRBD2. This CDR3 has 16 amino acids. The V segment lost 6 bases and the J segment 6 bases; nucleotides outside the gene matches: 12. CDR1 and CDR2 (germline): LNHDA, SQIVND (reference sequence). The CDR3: CASSKTAGGPLNEQFF. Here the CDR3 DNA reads TGTGCCAGTAGCAAGACCGCGGGAGGGCCGCTCAATGAGCAGTTCTTC. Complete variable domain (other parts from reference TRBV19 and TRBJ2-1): DGGITQSPKYLFRKEGQNVTLSCEQNLNHDAMYWYRQDPGQGLRLIYYSQIVNDFQKGDIAEGYSVSREKKESFPLTVTSAQKNPTAFYLCASSKTAGGPLNEQFFGPGTRLTVL.

DNA of the CDR3: TGTGCCAGCAGTGTTGGGACAGGGAGAGGGTACTCTGGAAACACCATATATTTT. It is translated as CASSVGTGRGYSGNTIYF. The chain links TRBV28 to TRBJ1-3, with TRBD1 identical over 9 bases. The V gene's germline CDR1 is MDHEN and CDR2 SYDVKM. V gave up 5 bases and J gave up 0 bases; unmatched junction bases: 11. The CDR3 contains 18 residues.

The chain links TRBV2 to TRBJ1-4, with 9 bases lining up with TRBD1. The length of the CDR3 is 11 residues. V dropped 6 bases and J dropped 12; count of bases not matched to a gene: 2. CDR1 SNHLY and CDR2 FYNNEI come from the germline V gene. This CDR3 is CASRGQGELFF. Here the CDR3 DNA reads TGTGCCAGCAGGGGACAGGGCGAACTGTTTTTT. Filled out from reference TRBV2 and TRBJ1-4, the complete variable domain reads EPEVTQTPSHQVTQMGQEVILRCVPISNHLYFYWYRQILGQKVEFLVSFYNNEISEKSEIFDDQFSVERPDGSNFTLKIRSTKLEDSAMYFCASRGQGELFFGSGTQLSVL.

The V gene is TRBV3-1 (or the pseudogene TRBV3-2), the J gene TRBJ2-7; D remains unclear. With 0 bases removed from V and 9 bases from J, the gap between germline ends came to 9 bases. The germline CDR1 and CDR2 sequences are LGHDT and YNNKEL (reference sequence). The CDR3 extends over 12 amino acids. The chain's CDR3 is CASSQDRQRQYF. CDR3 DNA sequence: TGTGCCAGCAGCCAAGATAGGCAGCGGCAGTACTTC.

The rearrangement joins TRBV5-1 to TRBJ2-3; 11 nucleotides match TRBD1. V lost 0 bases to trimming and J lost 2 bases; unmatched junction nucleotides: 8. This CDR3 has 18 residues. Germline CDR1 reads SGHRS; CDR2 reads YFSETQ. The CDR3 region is CASSLEGQGERITDTQYF. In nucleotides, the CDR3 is TGCGCCAGCAGCTTGGAGGGACAGGGGGAACGAATCACAGATACGCAGTATTTT.

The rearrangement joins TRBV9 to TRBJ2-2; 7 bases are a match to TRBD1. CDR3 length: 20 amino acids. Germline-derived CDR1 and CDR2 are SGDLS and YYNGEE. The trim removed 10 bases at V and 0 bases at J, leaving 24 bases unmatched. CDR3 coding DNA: TGTGCCCAGCACAGAGTTGGGTGGAGGCGGACAGGAACGAACACCGGGGAGCTGTTTTTT. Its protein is CAQHRVGWRRTGTNTGELFF.

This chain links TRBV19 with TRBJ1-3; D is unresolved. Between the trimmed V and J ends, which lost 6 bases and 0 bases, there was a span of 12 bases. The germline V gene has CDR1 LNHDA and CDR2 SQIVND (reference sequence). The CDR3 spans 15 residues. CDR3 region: CASSFNRDSGNTIYF. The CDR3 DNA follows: TGTGCCAGTAGCTTCAATCGGGACTCTGGAAACACCATATATTTT.

CDR3 sequence reads: CASSVGPGGARGTEAFF. DNA for the CDR3: TGTGCCAGCAGTGTAGGCCCAGGAGGGGCCCGGGGCACTGAAGCTTTCTTT. V usage is TRBV25-1 and J usage is TRBJ1-1; D perhaps matches TRBD1 (5 bases). Germline-derived CDR1 and CDR2 are MGHDK and SYGVNS. CDR3 length: 17 amino acids. V lost 4 bases to trimming and J lost 4 bases, with 22 bases between them.

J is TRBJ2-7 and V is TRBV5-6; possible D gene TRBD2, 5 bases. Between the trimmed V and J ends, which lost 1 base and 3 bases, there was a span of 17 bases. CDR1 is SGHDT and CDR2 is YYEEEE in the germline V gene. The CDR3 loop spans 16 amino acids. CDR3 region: CASSLRGSRAVYEQYF. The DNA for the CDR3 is TGTGCCAGCAGCTTGCGAGGGTCCCGAGCCGTCTACGAGCAGTACTTC.

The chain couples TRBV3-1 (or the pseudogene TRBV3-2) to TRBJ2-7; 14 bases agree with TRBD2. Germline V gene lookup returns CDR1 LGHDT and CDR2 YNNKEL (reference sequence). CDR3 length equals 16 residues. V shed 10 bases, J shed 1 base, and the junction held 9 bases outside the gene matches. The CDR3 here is CAMPGLAGERSYEQYF. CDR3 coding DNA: TGTGCCATGCCGGGACTAGCGGGAGAGAGATCCTACGAGCAGTACTTC.

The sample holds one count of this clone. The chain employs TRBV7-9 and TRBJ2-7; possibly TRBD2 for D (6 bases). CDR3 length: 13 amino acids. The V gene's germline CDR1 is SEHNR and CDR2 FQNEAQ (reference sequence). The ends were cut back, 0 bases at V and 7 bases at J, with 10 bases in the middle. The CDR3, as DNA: TGTGCCAGCAGCTTAGCGTTGGGGGGAGAGCAGTACTTC. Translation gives CASSLALGGEQYF. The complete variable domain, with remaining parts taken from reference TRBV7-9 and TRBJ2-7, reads DTGVSQNPRHKITKRGQNVTFRCDPISEHNRLYWYRQTLGQGPEFLTYFQNEAQLEKSRLLSDRFSAERPKGSFSTLEIQRTEQGDSAMYLCASSLALGGEQYFGPGTRLTVT.

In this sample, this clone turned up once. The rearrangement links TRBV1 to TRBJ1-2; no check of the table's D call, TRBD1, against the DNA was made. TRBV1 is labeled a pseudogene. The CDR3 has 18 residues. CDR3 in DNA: TGCACCAGCAGCCAGATCAGGGGGCATCGGATAAAGAACTATGGCTACACCTTC. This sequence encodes CTSSQIRGHRIKNYGYTF.